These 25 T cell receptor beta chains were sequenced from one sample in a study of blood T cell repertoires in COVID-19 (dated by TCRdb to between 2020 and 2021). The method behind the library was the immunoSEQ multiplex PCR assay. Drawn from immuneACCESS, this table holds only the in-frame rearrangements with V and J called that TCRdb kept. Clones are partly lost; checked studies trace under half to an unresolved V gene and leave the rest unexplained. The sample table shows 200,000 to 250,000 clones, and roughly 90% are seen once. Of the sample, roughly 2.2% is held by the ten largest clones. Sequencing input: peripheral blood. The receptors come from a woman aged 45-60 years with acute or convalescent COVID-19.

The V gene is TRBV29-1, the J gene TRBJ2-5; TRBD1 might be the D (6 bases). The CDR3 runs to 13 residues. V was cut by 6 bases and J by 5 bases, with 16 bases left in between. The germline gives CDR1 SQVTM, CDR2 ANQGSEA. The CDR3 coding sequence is TGCAGCGTGGCCCCGGACAGCCGGGAGACCCAGTACTTC. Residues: CSVAPDSRETQYF. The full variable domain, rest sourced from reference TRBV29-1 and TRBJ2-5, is SAVISQKPSRDICQRGTSLTIQCQVDSQVTMMFWYRQQPGQSLTLIATANQGSEATYESGFVIDKFPISRPNLTFSTLTVSNMSPEDSSIYLCSVAPDSRETQYFGPGTRLLVL.

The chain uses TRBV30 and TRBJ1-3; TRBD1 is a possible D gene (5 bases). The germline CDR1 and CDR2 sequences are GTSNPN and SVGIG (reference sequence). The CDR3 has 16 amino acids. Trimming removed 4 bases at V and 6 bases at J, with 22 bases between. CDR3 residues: CAWTRGGGQGANTIYF. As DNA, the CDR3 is TGTGCCTGGACCCGTGGGGGGGGTCAGGGAGCAAACACCATATATTTT.

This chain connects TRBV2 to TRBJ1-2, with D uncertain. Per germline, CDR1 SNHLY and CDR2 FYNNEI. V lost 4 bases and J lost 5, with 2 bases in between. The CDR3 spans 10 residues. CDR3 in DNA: TGTGCCAGCAGTGCTTATGGCTACACCTTC. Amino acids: CASSAYGYTF.

In DNA form, the CDR3 reads TGTGCCAGCAGCACGACAGGGGAATACCAGCCCCAGCATTTT. This gives the protein CASSTTGEYQPQHF. V gene TRBV7-2 combines with J gene TRBJ1-5; 8 bases match TRBD1. In germline, CDR1 is SGHTA, CDR2 FQGNSA. V gave up 5 bases and J gave up 7 bases; unmatched junction bases: 7. The CDR3 length is 14 residues.

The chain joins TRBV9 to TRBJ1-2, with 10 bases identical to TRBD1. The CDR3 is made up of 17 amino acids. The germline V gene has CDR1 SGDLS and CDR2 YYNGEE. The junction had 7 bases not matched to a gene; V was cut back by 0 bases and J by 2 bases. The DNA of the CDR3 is TGTGCCAGCAGCGTAGGAGCCGGGACAGGGGACAACTATGGCTACACCTTC. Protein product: CASSVGAGTGDNYGYTF.

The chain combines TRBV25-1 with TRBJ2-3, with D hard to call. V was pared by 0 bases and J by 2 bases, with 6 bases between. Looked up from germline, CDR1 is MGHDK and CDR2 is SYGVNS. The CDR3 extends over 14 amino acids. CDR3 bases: TGTGCCAGCAGTGAATATAGCATCACAGATACGCAGTATTTT. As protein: CASSEYSITDTQYF.

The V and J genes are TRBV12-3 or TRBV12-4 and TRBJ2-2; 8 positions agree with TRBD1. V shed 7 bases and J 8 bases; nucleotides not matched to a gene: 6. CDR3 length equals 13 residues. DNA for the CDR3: TGTGCCAGCACCCCGGACAGGGCGGGGGAGCTGTTTTTT. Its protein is CASTPDRAGELFF.

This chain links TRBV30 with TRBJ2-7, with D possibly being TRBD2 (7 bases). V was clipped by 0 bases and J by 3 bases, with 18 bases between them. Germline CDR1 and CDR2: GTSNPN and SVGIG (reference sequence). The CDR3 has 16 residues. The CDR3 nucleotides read TGTGCCTGGAGTGTACTGCAGGGGAGGGGAGACTACGAGCAGTACTTC. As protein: CAWSVLQGRGDYEQYF. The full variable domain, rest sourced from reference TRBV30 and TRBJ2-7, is SQTIHQWPATLVQPVGSPLSLECTVEGTSNPNLYWYRQAAGRGLQLLFYSVGIGQISSEVPQNLSASRPQDRQFILSSKKLLLSDSGFYLCAWSVLQGRGDYEQYFGPGTRLTVT.

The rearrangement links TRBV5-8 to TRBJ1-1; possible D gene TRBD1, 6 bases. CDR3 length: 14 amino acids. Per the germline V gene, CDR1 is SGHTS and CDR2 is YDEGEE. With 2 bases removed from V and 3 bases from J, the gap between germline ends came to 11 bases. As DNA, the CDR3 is TGTGCCAGCAGCTTATTAAAGGGGGACACTGAAGCTTTCTTT. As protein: CASSLLKGDTEAFF.

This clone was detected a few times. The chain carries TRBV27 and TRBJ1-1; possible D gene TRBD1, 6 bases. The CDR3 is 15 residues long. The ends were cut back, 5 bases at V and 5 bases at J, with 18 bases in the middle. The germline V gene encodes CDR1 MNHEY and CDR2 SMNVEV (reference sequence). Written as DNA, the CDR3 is TGTGCCAGCAGTCCCAAACCATACAGGGATACTGAAGCTTTCTTT. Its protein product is CASSPKPYRDTEAFF.

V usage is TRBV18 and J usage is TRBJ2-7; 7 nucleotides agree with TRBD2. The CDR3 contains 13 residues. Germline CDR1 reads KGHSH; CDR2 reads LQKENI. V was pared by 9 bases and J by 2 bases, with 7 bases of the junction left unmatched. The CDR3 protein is CASAGEAAYEQYF. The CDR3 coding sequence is TGTGCCAGTGCGGGGGAGGCCGCCTACGAGCAGTACTTC.

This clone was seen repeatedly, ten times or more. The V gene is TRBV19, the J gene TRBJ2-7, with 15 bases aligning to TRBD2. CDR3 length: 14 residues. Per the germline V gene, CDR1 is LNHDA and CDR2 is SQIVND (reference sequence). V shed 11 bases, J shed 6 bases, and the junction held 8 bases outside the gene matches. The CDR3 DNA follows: TGTGCCGTGGGACTAGCGGGGGGACTCGGCGAGCAGTACTTC. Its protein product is CAVGLAGGLGEQYF.

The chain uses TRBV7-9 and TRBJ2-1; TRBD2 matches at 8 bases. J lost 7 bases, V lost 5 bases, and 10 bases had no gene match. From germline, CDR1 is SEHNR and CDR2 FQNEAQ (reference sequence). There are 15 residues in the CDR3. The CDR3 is CASSRQRELLNEQFF. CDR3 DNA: TGTGCCAGCAGCCGGCAGCGGGAGTTGTTGAATGAGCAGTTCTTC.

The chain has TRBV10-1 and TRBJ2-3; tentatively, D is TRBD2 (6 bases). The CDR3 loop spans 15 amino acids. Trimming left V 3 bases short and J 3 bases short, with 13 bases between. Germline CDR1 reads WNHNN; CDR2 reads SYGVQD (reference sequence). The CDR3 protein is CASSESSGRTDTQYF. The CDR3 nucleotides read TGCGCCAGCAGTGAATCGTCAGGGAGGACAGATACGCAGTATTTT.

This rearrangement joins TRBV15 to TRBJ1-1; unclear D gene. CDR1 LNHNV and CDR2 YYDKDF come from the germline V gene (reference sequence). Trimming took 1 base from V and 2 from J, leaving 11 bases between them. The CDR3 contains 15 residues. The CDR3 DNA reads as TGTGCCACCAGCAGAGCCCAAGATGGCAACACTGAAGCTTTCTTT. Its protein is CATSRAQDGNTEAFF.

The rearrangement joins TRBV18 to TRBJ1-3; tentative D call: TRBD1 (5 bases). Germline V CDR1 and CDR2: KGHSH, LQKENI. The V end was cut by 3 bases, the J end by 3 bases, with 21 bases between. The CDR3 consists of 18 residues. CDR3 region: CASSPFSGDDLFGNTIYF. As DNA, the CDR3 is TGTGCCAGCTCACCCTTTTCGGGGGACGACCTCTTTGGAAACACCATATATTTT.

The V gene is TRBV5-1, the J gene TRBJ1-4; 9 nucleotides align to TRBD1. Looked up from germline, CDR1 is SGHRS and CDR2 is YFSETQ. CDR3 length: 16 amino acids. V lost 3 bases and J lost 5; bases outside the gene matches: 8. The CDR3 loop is CASSWGQGRLNEKLFF. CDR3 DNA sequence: TGCGCCAGCAGCTGGGGACAGGGAAGGTTGAATGAAAAACTGTTTTTT.

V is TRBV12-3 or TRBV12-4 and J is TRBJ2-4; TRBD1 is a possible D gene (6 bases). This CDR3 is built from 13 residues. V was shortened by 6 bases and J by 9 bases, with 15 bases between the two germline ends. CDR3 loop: CASREQGVGIQYF. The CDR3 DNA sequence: TGTGCCAGCAGGGAACAGGGAGTAGGCATTCAGTACTTC.

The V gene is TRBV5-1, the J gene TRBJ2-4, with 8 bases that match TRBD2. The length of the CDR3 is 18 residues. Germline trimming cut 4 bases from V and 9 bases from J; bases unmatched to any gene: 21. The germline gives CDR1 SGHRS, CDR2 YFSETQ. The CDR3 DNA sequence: TGCGCCAGCAGCCCCCCCCGTAGCGGGGATGCACCCGAGGGCATTCAGTACTTC. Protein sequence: CASSPPRSGDAPEGIQYF. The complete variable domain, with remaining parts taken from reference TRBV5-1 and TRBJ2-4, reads KAGVTQTPRYLIKTRGQQVTLSCSPISGHRSVSWYQQTPGQGLQFLFEYFSETQRNKGNFPGRFSGRQFSNSRSEMNVSTLELGDSALYLCASSPPRSGDAPEGIQYFGAGTRLSVL.

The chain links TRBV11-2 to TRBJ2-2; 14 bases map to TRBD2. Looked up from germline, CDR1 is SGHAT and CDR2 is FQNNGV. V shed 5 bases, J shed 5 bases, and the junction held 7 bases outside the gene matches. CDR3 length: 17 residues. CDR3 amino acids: CASSRTSGGWFTGELFF. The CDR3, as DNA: TGTGCCAGCAGCCGGACTAGCGGGGGGTGGTTTACCGGGGAGCTGTTTTTT.

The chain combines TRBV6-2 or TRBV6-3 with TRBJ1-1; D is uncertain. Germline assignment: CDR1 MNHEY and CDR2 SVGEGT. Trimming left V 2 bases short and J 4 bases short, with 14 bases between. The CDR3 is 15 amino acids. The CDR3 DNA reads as TGTGCCAGCAGTTACCTAGGGAGAAAGAGCACTGAAGCTTTCTTT. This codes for CASSYLGRKSTEAFF.

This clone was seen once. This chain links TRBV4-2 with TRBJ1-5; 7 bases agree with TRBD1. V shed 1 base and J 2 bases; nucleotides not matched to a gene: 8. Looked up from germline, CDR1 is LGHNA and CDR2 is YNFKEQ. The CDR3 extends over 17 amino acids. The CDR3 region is CASSQATGFMGNQPQHF. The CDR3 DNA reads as TGTGCCAGCAGCCAAGCGACAGGGTTTATGGGCAATCAGCCCCAGCATTTT.

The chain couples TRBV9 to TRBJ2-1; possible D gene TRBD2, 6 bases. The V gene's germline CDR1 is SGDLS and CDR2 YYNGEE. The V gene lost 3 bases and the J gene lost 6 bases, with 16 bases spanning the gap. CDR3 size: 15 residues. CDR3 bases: TGTGCCAGCAGCGGACTAGGGCTAGCTTTCAATGAGCAGTTCTTC. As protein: CASSGLGLAFNEQFF.

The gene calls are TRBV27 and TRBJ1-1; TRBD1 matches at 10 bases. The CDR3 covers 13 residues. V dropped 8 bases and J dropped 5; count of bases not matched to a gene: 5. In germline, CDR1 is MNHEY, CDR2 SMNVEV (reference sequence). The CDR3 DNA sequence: TGTGCCAGCCAAAGGACAGGGGGTACTGAAGCTTTCTTT. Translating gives CASQRTGGTEAFF.

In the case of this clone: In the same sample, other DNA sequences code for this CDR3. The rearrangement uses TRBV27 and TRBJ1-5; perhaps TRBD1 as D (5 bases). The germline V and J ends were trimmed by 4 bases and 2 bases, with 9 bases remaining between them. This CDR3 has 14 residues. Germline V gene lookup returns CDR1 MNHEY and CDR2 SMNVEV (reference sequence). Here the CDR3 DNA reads TGTGCCAGCAGTTCGGGGGGGGGCAATCAGCCCCAGCATTTT. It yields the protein CASSSGGGNQPQHF.